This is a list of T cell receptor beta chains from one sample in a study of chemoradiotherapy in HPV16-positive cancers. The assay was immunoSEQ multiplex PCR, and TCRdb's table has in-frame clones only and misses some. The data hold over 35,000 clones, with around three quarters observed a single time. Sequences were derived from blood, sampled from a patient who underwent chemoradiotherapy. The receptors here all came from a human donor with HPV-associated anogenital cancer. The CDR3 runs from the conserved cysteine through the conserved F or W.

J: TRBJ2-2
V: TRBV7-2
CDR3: CASSSPGYRQYTGELFF

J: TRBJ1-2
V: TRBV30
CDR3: CASQQGTSGYTF

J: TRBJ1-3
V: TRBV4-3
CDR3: CASSQGFTQALSGNTIYF

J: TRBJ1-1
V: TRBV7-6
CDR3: CASSLEGLNTEAFF

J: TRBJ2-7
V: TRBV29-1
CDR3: CSVGRQGMDEQYF

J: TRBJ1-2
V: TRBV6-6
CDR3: CASPGTGGTGYTF

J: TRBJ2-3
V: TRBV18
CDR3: CASSRTSGGSSTDTQYF

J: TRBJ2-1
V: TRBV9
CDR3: CASSDTGGPYNEQFF

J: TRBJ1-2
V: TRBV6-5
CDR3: CASSRGTHGYTF

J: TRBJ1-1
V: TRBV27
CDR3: CASSLAPRYSEAFF

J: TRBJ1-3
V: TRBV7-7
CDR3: CASSPGSGNTIYF

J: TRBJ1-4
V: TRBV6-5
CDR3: CASTGTGREKLFF

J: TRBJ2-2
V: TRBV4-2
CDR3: CASSQGLGRDTGELFF

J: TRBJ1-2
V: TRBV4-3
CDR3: CASSQASSNYGYTF

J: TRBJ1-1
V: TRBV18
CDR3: CASSPRAVLGIMNTEAFF

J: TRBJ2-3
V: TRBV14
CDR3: CASSHTADTQYF

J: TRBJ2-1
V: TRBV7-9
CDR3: CASSYNEQFF

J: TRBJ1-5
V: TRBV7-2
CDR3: CASSQMAGPQHF

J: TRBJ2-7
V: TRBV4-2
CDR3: CASSQDGSLPVGQYF

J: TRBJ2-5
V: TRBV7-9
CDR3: CASTSMMGQETQYF

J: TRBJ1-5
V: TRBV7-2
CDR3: CASSLVPVGLGNQPQHF

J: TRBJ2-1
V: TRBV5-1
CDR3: CASNAVSYNEQFF

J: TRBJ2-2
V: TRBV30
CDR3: CAWQMGGANTGELFF

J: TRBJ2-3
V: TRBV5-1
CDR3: CASSRDRDTDTQYF

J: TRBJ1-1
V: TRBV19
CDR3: CASSLLDGNTEAFF

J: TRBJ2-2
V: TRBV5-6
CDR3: CASSLPGQGARELFF

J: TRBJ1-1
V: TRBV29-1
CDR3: CSVADRASLEAFF

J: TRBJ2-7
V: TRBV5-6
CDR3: CASSLVTGVYEQYF

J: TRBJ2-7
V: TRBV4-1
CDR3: CASSPGRGGVYEQYF

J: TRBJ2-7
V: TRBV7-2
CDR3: CASRNRGHEQYF

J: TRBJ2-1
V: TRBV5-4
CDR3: CASSPGLADYNEQFF

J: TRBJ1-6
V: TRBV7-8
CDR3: CASSRPIDSPLHF